The 6 T cell receptor beta chains below all came from one sample that was sequenced in a study of shared clonotypes between healthy human individuals. Data came from immunoSEQ multiplex PCR; TCRdb stores just in-frame clones and leaves some out. The sample carries millions of clones, around 94% recorded once. Sequencing was performed on naive CD4+ T cells sorted from blood. As to subset: CD45RA+ positively selected. The receptors were sampled from a man aged 18-30 years in good health.

Note on this clone: The sample carries other DNA sequences with the same CDR3. V usage is TRBV11-2 and J usage is TRBJ2-7; 10 bases line up with TRBD1. Per the germline V gene, CDR1 is SGHAT and CDR2 is FQNNGV. The CDR3 runs to 13 residues. Trimming at V came to 6 bases and at J to 3 bases, leaving 2 bases not matched to a gene. CDR3 DNA: TGTGCCAGCAGGGGACAGGGGAGCTACGAGCAGTACTTC. Encoded protein: CASRGQGSYEQYF.

This chain connects TRBV4-1 to TRBJ1-3; TRBD1 matches 7 bases. The CDR3 loop spans 17 amino acids. The V and J ends lost 4 bases and 1 base, in that order; junction bases with no gene match: 10. The germline V gene has CDR1 MGHRA and CDR2 YSYEKL. In DNA form, the CDR3 reads TGCGCCAGCAGCCGAAATTCCGCCAGGGGGTCTGGAAACACCATATATTTT. Its protein is CASSRNSARGSGNTIYF.

The V gene is TRBV19, the J gene TRBJ1-1; no reliable D call. Germline V gene data show CDR1 as LNHDA and CDR2 as SQIVND (reference sequence). The V and J ends lost 6 bases and 7 bases respectively, with 18 bases between them. This CDR3 spans 14 amino acids. This chain's CDR3 is CASRTGMRGIEAFF. In DNA, the CDR3 is TGTGCCAGTAGAACCGGAATGCGTGGGATTGAAGCTTTCTTT.

This clone showed up just once. The chain employs TRBV10-2 and TRBJ2-7, with D maybe TRBD1 (6 bases). V lost 6 bases to trimming and J lost 3 bases, with 18 bases between them. The length of the CDR3 is 15 residues. Per germline, CDR1 WSHSY and CDR2 SAAADI. The CDR3 region is CASRAEDRRVYEQYF. The CDR3 nucleotides are TGCGCCAGCAGAGCAGAGGACAGAAGAGTCTACGAGCAGTACTTC.

The chain combines TRBV10-1 with TRBJ2-1, with 8 bases that match TRBD2. V was clipped by 5 bases and J by 2 bases; unmatched bases: 5. The germline V gene has CDR1 WNHNN and CDR2 SYGVQD (reference sequence). The CDR3 covers 15 residues. Here the CDR3 DNA reads TGCGCCAGCAGTCGGAAAGCGGGGGCCTACAATGAGCAGTTCTTC. Its translation: CASSRKAGAYNEQFF.

In its sample, this clone was seen once. The rearrangement links TRBV7-9 to TRBJ1-5, with TRBD1 matching 9 bases. The CDR3 contains 19 residues. CDR1 SEHNR and CDR2 FQNEAQ come from the germline V gene (reference sequence). The ends lost 2 bases at V and 1 base at J; junction bases unmatched: 12. Here the CDR3 reads CASSLRPGTGSGSNQPQHF. CDR3 DNA sequence: TGTGCCAGCAGCTTACGTCCCGGGACAGGGTCGGGCAGCAATCAGCCCCAGCATTTT.